The clone carrying this T cell receptor beta chain showed up many times. Its antigen is still unknown. The data are from a study of T-cell reconstitution after alpha-beta-depleted transplantation in children. Study-level points and caveats: Surviving recipient T cells and intrathymic progenitors accounted for some patients' high TCRbeta diversity at day 60. One year after transplant, T-cell counts and diversity came mostly from newly produced T cells. About two months after transplant, alpha-beta T cells reportedly came from several hundred expanded graft clones.

Unique molecular identifiers were built into the TCRbeta library. TCRdb re-called the PCR reads with MiXCR, one entry per CDR3 protein. The sample records a few hundred thousand distinct CDR3 sequences, approximately 6.9% being singletons. This CDR3 is 16 amino acids long. The germline gives CDR1 SGDLS, CDR2 YYNGEE. The ends were cut back, 0 bases at V and 6 bases at J, with 16 bases in the middle. The J gene is TRBJ2-1, the V gene TRBV9, with D possibly matching TRBD1 (7 bases). The sample here was PBMCs, taken before TCRalphabeta/CD19-depleted stem cell transplant. The sequence derives from a boy between 2 and 10 years old with acute lymphoblastic leukemia, due to receive a stem cell transplant. The CDR3 nucleotides are TGTGCCAGCAGCGTAGTACCAGGGGGTAGCGGCAATGAGCAGTTCTTC. Encoded protein: CASSVVPGGSGNEQFF.